Following are 4 T cell receptor beta chains from one sample sequenced in a study of response to subunit inactivated influenza vaccine. MiXCR was run by TCRdb on the RT-PCR reads, yielding one entry per CDR3 protein. The sample contains around 470,000 distinct CDR3 sequences, approximately 6.9% of which appear only once. This specimen consisted of PBMCs from blood, obtained less than 30 months after vaccination. Receptor source: a man aged 45 to 70 who received an inactivated influenza vaccine.

This chain links TRBV7-2 with TRBJ1-4, with D possibly TRBD1 on 5 matching bases. The germline V gene has CDR1 SGHTA and CDR2 FQGNSA. The CDR3 length is 16 residues. The V and J ends lost 5 bases and 8 bases respectively, with 21 bases between them. The DNA of the CDR3 is TGTGCCAGCAGCGCAAAGGTCGGGGGGTTCGGGGAAAAACTGTTTTTT. It encodes CASSAKVGGFGEKLFF.

The chain carries TRBV6-2 or TRBV6-3 and TRBJ1-5, with D unresolved. The V gene lost 0 bases and the J gene lost 5 bases, with 17 bases spanning the gap. Germline V CDR1 and CDR2: MNHEY, SVGEGT. The CDR3 spans 17 residues. CDR3 nucleotide sequence: TGTGCCAGCAGTTACTCGAGGAGGGAGACGTCCCATCAGCCCCAGCATTTT. Its translation is CASSYSRRETSHQPQHF.

The table lists this clonotype with a few counts. The rearrangement links TRBV10-3 to TRBJ2-3, with 10 bases fitting TRBD2. Germline CDR1 and CDR2: ENHRY and SYGVKD. The CDR3 is 16 amino acids. V lost 11 bases to trimming and J lost 0 bases; unmatched junction nucleotides: 11. CDR3 bases: TGTGCCTCCAGGACTAGCGGTTCTTCTAGCACAGATACGCAGTATTTT. As protein: CASRTSGSSSTDTQYF.

J is TRBJ2-1 and V is TRBV2, with 8 bases that match TRBD1. Trimming took 4 bases from V and 5 from J; bases not matched to a gene: 10. Germline V lookup: CDR1 SNHLY, CDR2 FYNNEI. CDR3 size: 16 residues. The CDR3 is CASSGDRPEVDNEQFF. The CDR3 coding sequence is TGTGCCAGCAGTGGGGACAGGCCCGAGGTGGACAATGAGCAGTTCTTC.